The present entry profiles one T cell receptor beta chain with its context. Given the absence of the conserved phenylalanine or tryptophan at the CDR3 end, a read error is likely. The sample originates from a study of regulatory T cells in long-lasting Graves disease. Time point described: newly diagnosed GD, antithyroid drugs for less than 3 months. PBMC-extracted RNA yielded the TCR library. iRepertoire HTBI primers and Arm-PCR of CDR3 regions built TCR beta libraries. TCRdb ran MiXCR on the multiplex PCR reads and lists one entry per CDR3 protein. The table lists a few hundred thousand distinct CDR3 sequences, 20% of them singletons, with about 14% in the top ten. Trimming removed 6 bases at V and 4 bases at J, with 7 bases between. The CDR3 consists of 13 residues. Germline V gene data show CDR1 as MNHEY and CDR2 as SVGAGI.

The input for sequencing was peripheral blood mononuclear cells (PBMCs), taken at new diagnosis, from a patient treated with antithyroid drugs. This TCR derives from a female donor with Graves disease. V and J are TRBV6-5 and TRBJ2-6; the D gene is possibly TRBD2 (5 bases). The chain's CDR3 is CASSRGGANVLTL. The CDR3 coding sequence is TGTGCCAGCAGCCGAGGGGGGGCCAACGTCCTGACTCTC.